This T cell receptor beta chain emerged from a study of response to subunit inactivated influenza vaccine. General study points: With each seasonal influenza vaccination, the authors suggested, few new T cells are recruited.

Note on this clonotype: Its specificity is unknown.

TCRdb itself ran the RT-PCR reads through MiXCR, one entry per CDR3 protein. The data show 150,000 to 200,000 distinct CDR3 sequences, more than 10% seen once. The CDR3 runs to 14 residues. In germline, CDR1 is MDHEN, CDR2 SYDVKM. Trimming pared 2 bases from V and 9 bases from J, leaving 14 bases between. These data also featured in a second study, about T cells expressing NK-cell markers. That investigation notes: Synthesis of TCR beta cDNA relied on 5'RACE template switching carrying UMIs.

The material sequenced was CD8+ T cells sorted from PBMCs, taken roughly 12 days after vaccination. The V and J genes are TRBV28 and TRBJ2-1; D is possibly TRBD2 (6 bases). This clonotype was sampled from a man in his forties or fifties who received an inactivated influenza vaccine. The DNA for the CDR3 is TGTGCCAGCAGTTTACGGGAGAATCTAGGTGAGCAGTTCTTC. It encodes CASSLRENLGEQFF.